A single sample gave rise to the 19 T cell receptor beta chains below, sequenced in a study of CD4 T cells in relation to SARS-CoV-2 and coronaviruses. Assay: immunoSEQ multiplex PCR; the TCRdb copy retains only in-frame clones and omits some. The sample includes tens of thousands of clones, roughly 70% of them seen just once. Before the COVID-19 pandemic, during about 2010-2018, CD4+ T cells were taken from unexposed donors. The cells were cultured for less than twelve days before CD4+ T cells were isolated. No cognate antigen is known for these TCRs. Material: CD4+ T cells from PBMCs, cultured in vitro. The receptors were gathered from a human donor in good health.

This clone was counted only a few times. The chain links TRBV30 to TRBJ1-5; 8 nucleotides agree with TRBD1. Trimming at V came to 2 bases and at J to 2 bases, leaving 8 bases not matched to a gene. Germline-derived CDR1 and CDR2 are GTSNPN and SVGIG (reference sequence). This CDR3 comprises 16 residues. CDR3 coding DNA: TGTGCCTGGAGTCGAAACCGGGACAGGCGCAATCAGCCCCAGCATTTT. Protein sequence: CAWSRNRDRRNQPQHF. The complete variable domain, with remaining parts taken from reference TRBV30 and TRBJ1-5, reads SQTIHQWPATLVQPVGSPLSLECTVEGTSNPNLYWYRQAAGRGLQLLFYSVGIGQISSEVPQNLSASRPQDRQFILSSKKLLLSDSGFYLCAWSRNRDRRNQPQHFGDGTRLSIL.

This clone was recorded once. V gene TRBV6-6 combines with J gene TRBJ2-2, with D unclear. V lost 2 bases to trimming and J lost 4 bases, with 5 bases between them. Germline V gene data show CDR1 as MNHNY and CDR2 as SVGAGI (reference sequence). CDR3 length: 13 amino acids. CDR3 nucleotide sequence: TGTGCCAGCAGTTACGCGGTCACCGGGGAGCTGTTTTTT. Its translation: CASSYAVTGELFF.

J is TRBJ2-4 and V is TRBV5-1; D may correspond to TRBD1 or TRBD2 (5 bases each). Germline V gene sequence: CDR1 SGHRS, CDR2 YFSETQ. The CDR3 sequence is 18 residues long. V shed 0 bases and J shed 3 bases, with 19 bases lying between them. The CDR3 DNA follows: TGCGCCAGCAGCTTGGCCGGGACGCAGCGATTTGGCAAAAACATTCAGTACTTC. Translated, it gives CASSLAGTQRFGKNIQYF. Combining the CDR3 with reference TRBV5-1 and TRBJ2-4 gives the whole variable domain KAGVTQTPRYLIKTRGQQVTLSCSPISGHRSVSWYQQTPGQGLQFLFEYFSETQRNKGNFPGRFSGRQFSNSRSEMNVSTLELGDSALYLCASSLAGTQRFGKNIQYFGAGTRLSVL.

The CDR3 sequence is CASSNLIYSNQPQHF. CDR3 sequence (DNA): TGTGCCAGCAGCAATCTAATTTATAGCAATCAGCCCCAGCATTTT. This chain links TRBV2 with TRBJ1-5; no reliable D call. The CDR3 is made up of 15 amino acids. Germline V gene data show CDR1 as SNHLY and CDR2 as FYNNEI. The germline V and J ends were trimmed by 6 bases and 0 bases, with 12 bases remaining between them.

The CDR3 nucleotides read TGTGCCAGCAGGAGAGGGTCCCTTTTCGAGCAGTACTTC. Translating it yields CASRRGSLFEQYF. This rearrangement joins TRBV6-5 to TRBJ2-7; tentatively, D is TRBD2 (5 bases). CDR1 and CDR2 (germline): MNHEY, SVGAGI. The CDR3 extends over 13 amino acids. Trimming stripped 6 bases from V and 6 bases from J, with 15 bases between.

CDR3 loop: CASRRLTGTNEKLFF. The DNA of the CDR3 is TGTGCCAGCAGGCGTTTGACAGGGACTAATGAAAAACTGTTTTTT. The gene calls are TRBV2 and TRBJ1-4; 7 nucleotides line up with TRBD1. V was clipped by 6 bases and J by 2 bases; unmatched bases: 6. Germline V gene sequence: CDR1 SNHLY, CDR2 FYNNEI. The CDR3 has 15 residues.

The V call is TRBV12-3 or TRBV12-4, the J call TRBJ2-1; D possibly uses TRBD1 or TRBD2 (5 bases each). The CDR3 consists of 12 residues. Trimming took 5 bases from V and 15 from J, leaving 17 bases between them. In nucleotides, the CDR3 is TGTGCCAGCAGTAGCGACGGGGACCTCTCGTTCTTC. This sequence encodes CASSSDGDLSFF.

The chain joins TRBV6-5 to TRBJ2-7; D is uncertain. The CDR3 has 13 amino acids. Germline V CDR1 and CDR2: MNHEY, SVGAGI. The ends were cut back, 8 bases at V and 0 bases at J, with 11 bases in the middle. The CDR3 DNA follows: TGTGCCAGCGCGACTGGAAGCTCCTACGAGCAGTACTTC. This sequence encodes CASATGSSYEQYF.

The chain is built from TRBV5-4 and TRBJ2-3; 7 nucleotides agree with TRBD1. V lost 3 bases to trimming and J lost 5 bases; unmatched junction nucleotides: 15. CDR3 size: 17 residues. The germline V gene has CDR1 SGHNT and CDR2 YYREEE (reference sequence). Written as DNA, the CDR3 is TGTGCCAGCAGCTCGAGAGGGAGAACAGGGGTCGTAGATACGCAGTATTTT. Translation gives CASSSRGRTGVVDTQYF.

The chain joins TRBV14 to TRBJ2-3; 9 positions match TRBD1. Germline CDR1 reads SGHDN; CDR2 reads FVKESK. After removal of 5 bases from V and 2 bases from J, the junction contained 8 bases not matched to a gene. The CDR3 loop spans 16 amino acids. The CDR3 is CASSKGQGQDTDTQYF. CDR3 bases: TGTGCCAGCAGCAAAGGACAGGGGCAGGACACAGATACGCAGTATTTT.

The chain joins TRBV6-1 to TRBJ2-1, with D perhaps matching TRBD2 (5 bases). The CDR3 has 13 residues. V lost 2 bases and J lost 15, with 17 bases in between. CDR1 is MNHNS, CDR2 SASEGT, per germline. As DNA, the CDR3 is TGTGCCAGCAGTGAACGGGGTCCTCTCTCCCCGTTCTTC. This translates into CASSERGPLSPFF.

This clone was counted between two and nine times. The CDR3 region has the DNA TGTGCCAGCAGCGTACAGGGGGTCCACGAGCAGTACTTC. This codes for CASSVQGVHEQYF. This chain joins TRBV2 and TRBJ2-7; 8 bases agree with TRBD1. Trimming took 6 bases from V and 5 from J; bases not matched to a gene: 6. The CDR3 loop spans 13 amino acids. The germline V gene has CDR1 SNHLY and CDR2 FYNNEI.

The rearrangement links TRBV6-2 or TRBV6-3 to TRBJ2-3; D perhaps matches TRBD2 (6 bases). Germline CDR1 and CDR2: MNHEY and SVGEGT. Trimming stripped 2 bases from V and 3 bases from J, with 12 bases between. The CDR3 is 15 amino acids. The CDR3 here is CASSYAGTYTDTQYF. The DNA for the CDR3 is TGTGCCAGCAGTTACGCCGGGACTTATACAGATACGCAGTATTTT.

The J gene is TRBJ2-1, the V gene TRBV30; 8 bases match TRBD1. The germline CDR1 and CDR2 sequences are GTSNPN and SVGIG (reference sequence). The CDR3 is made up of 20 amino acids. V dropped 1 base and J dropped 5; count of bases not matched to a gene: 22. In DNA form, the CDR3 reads TGTGCCTGGAGTGGTCGCCCGACAGGGGTCTACCTACGTTTAAACAATGAGCAGTTCTTC. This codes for CAWSGRPTGVYLRLNNEQFF.

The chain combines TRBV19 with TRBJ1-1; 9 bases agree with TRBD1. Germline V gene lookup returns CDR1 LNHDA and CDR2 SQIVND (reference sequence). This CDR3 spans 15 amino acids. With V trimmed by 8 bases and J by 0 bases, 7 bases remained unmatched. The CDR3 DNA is TGTGCCAGTTCGGGACAGGGCGCCCTGAACACTGAAGCTTTCTTT. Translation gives CASSGQGALNTEAFF. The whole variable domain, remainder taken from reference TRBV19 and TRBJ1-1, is DGGITQSPKYLFRKEGQNVTLSCEQNLNHDAMYWYRQDPGQGLRLIYYSQIVNDFQKGDIAEGYSVSREKKESFPLTVTSAQKNPTAFYLCASSGQGALNTEAFFGQGTRLTVV.

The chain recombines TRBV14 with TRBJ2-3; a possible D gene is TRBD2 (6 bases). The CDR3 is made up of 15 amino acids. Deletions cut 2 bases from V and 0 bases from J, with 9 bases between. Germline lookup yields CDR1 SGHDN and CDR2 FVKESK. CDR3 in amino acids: CASSQYRGSTDTQYF. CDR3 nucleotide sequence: TGTGCCAGCAGCCAATACCGGGGGAGCACAGATACGCAGTATTTT.

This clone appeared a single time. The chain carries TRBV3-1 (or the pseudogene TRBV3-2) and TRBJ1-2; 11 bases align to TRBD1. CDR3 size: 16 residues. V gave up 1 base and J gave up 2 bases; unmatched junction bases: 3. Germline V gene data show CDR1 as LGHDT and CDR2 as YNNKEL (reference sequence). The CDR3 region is CASSQGTGGVNYGYTF. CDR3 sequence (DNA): TGTGCCAGCAGCCAAGGGACAGGGGGCGTAAACTATGGCTACACCTTC.

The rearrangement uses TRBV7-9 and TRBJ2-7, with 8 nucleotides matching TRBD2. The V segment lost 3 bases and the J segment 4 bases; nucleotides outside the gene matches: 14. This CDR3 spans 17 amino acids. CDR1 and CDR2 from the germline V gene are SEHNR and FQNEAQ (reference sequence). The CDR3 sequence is CASSFGSSGGAPYEQYF. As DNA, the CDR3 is TGTGCCAGCAGCTTCGGTTCCTCGGGGGGGGCCCCGTACGAGCAGTACTTC. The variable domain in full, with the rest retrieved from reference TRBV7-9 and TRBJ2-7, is DTGVSQNPRHKITKRGQNVTFRCDPISEHNRLYWYRQTLGQGPEFLTYFQNEAQLEKSRLLSDRFSAERPKGSFSTLEIQRTEQGDSAMYLCASSFGSSGGAPYEQYFGPGTRLTVT.

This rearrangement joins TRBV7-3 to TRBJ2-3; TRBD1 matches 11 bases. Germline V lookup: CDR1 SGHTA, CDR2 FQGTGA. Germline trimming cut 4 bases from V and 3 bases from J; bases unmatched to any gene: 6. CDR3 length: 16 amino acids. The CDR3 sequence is CASSSGQGAWTDTQYF. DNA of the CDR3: TGTGCCAGCAGCTCCGGACAGGGGGCCTGGACAGATACGCAGTATTTT.